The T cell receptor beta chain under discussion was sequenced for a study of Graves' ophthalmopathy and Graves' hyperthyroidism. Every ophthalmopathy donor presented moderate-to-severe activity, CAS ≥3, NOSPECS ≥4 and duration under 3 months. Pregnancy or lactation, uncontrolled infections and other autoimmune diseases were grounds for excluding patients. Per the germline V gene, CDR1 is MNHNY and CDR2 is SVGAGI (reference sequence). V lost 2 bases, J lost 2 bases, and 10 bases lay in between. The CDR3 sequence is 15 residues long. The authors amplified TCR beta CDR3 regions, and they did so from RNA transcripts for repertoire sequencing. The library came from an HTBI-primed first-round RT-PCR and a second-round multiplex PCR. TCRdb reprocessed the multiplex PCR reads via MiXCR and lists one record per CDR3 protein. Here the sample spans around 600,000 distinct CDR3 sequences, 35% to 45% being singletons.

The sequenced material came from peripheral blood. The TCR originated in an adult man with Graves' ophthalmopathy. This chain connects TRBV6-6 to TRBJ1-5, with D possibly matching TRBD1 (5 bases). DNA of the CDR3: TGTGCCAGCAGTTACACAGGAAAGGGCAATCAGCCCCAGCATTTT. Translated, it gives CASSYTGKGNQPQHF.